This T cell receptor beta chain was sequenced during a study of control samples from healthy donors and cancer patients. Repertoires were generated with immunoSEQ multiplex PCR, while TCRdb's copy carries only in-frame clones and drops some. The sample carries 150,000 to 200,000 clones, approximately 90% recorded once. The source material was blood. This receptor was taken from a man aged 30 to 45 in good health.

The CDR3 protein is CASFPDLNEKLFF. CDR3 nucleotides: TGTGCCAGCTTCCCGGATCTGAATGAAAAACTGTTTTTT. The chain recombines TRBV18 with TRBJ1-4; D is unresolved. V lost 7 bases and J lost 5, with 11 bases in between. This CDR3 spans 13 amino acids. Germline V CDR1 and CDR2: KGHSH, LQKENI.